What follows are 24 T cell receptor beta chains derived from one specimen sequenced in a study of blood T cell repertoires in COVID-19. Sequenced by immunoSEQ multiplex PCR; TCRdb stores in-frame clones only, minus some. In the table there are under 350,000 clones, roughly 86% of which are singletons. Sequenced sample: PBMCs or T cells enriched from blood (not recorded which). The receptors come from a woman between 55 and 75 years old who had recovered from COVID-19.

The V and J genes are TRBV28 and TRBJ2-3, with 10 bases identical to TRBD2. The junction had 8 bases not matched to a gene; V was cut back by 5 bases and J by 3 bases. This CDR3 contains 16 residues. The V gene's germline CDR1 is MDHEN and CDR2 SYDVKM. The CDR3 spells CASSLLLAGETDTQYF. The CDR3 DNA follows: TGTGCCAGCAGTCTCCTCCTAGCGGGGGAGACAGATACGCAGTATTTT.

V and J are TRBV2 and TRBJ2-5; 7 bases are shared with TRBD1. CDR3 length: 14 residues. CDR1 and CDR2 (germline): SNHLY, FYNNEI. The V and J ends lost 6 bases and 2 bases, in that order; junction bases with no gene match: 6. CDR3 amino acids: CASRPDRDQETQYF. CDR3 nucleotides: TGTGCCAGCAGGCCTGACAGGGATCAAGAGACCCAGTACTTC.

Only a few counts were recorded for this clone. The chain joins TRBV24-1 to TRBJ2-1; 10 nucleotides agree with TRBD2. This CDR3 contains 13 residues. Germline trimming cut 0 bases from V and 15 bases from J; bases unmatched to any gene: 4. Germline CDR1 and CDR2: KGHDR and SFDVKD. The chain's CDR3 is CATSDLVGLAWFF. Here the CDR3 DNA reads TGTGCCACCAGTGATTTGGTGGGACTAGCGTGGTTCTTC.

The chain is built from TRBV10-3 and TRBJ2-7; TRBD1 is a possible D gene (6 bases). Trimming left V 1 base short and J 2 bases short, with 6 bases between. The CDR3 loop spans 13 amino acids. Germline V gives CDR1 ENHRY, CDR2 SYGVKD. The CDR3 is CAISEYRAYEQYF. In DNA, the CDR3 is TGTGCCATCAGTGAGTACAGGGCCTACGAGCAGTACTTC.

This chain links TRBV14 with TRBJ2-1; D uncertain. The V gene's germline CDR1 is SGHDN and CDR2 FVKESK. V was clipped by 4 bases and J by 6 bases, with 10 bases between them. The CDR3 is 13 amino acids. The CDR3 DNA reads as TGTGCCAGCAGCCGCTGGCGAGGCAATGAGCAGTTCTTC. This codes for CASSRWRGNEQFF.

The rearrangement uses TRBV13 and TRBJ2-7, with 9 bases identical to TRBD1. The CDR3 is 13 residues long. Germline values: CDR1 PRHDT, CDR2 FYEKMQ (reference sequence). V trimming: 3 bases; J trimming: 7 bases; junction bases outside the gene matches: 4. CDR3 in DNA: TGTGCCAGCAGCTTTGGGACAGGGAGAGAGCAGTACTTC. Translating gives CASSFGTGREQYF.

The V and J genes are TRBV12-3 or TRBV12-4 and TRBJ2-1; the D gene is possibly TRBD2 (5 bases). V shed 5 bases and J shed 9 bases, with 14 bases lying between them. The CDR3 contains 13 residues. Here the CDR3 DNA reads TGTGCCAGCAGTACAACCCTAGCTAGTGAGCAGTTCTTC. Amino acid sequence: CASSTTLASEQFF.

The chain joins TRBV3-1 (or the pseudogene TRBV3-2) to TRBJ2-1; D is ambiguous. V was pared by 4 bases and J by 10 bases, with 11 bases between. Germline loops: CDR1 LGHDT, CDR2 YNNKEL (reference sequence). The CDR3 consists of 12 residues. The CDR3 coding sequence is TGTGCCAGCAGCCGACAAGGTCGCGAGCAGTTCTTC. Translation gives CASSRQGREQFF.

This chain joins TRBV27 and TRBJ2-6; possible D gene TRBD1, 6 bases. The CDR3 is 17 amino acids. The V end lost 4 bases, the J end lost 0 bases, and 13 bases lay between the germline ends. CDR1 is MNHEY, CDR2 SMNVEV, per germline (reference sequence). For the CDR3, the DNA is TGTGCCAGCAGTTGGACAGCCCCCAACTCTGGGGCCAACGTCCTGACTTTC. It translates to CASSWTAPNSGANVLTF.

V and J are TRBV9 and TRBJ2-7, with TRBD2 matching 12 bases. The CDR3 has 14 residues. V shed 7 bases and J 4 bases; nucleotides not matched to a gene: 6. Germline-derived CDR1 and CDR2 are SGDLS and YYNGEE. The CDR3 DNA reads TGTGCCAGCGGGACCGGGACTAGCGGGTACGAGCAGTACTTC. Residues: CASGTGTSGYEQYF.

The DNA for the CDR3 is TGTGCCAGCAGCAACAAGCCAATCCGGGACAGGGCATCCTACAATGAGCAGTTCTTC. It is translated as CASSNKPIRDRASYNEQFF. The chain has TRBV11-3 and TRBJ2-1; 9 bases align to TRBD1. The germline gives CDR1 SGHNT, CDR2 YENEEA. With 5 bases clipped from V and 1 base from J, the junction kept 15 bases outside the gene matches. The CDR3 has 19 amino acids.

A note on this clone: Other DNA sequences within the sample encode an identical CDR3. The chain uses TRBV24-1 and TRBJ1-1; 7 positions match TRBD1. The V gene end was trimmed by 3 bases and the J gene end by 2 bases; junction bases not matched to a gene: 5. Germline CDR1 reads KGHDR; CDR2 reads SFDVKD. The CDR3 covers 15 residues. CDR3 in amino acids: CATSDPRQGNTEAFF. CDR3 in DNA: TGTGCCACCAGTGATCCCAGACAGGGTAACACTGAAGCTTTCTTT.

This chain joins TRBV2 and TRBJ2-1, with a possible D match to TRBD2 (6 bases). Germline V lookup: CDR1 SNHLY, CDR2 FYNNEI. The V and J ends lost 7 bases and 7 bases respectively, with 14 bases between them. The CDR3 extends over 13 amino acids. CDR3 DNA sequence: TGTGCCAGCAATGAGAGGGGAGGAAATGAGCAGTTCTTC. Its protein product is CASNERGGNEQFF.

V gene TRBV6-9 combines with J gene TRBJ2-2, with 10 bases that match TRBD2. The CDR3 loop spans 16 amino acids. V lost 6 bases, J lost 1 base, and 5 bases stayed unmatched. Germline V gene sequence: CDR1 MNHGY, CDR2 SVAAGI. CDR3 amino acids: CASRSSGSENTGELFF. In DNA form, the CDR3 reads TGTGCCAGCAGGTCTAGCGGGAGTGAGAACACCGGGGAGCTGTTTTTT.

V and J are TRBV2 and TRBJ2-2; TRBD1 is a possible D gene (5 bases). CDR3 size: 14 residues. Germline V CDR1 and CDR2: SNHLY, FYNNEI. Trimming took 7 bases from V and 0 from J, leaving 9 bases between them. CDR3 residues: CASKVRANTGELFF. For the CDR3, the DNA is TGTGCCAGCAAAGTCAGGGCGAACACCGGGGAGCTGTTTTTT. Combining the CDR3 with reference TRBV2 and TRBJ2-2 gives the whole variable domain EPEVTQTPSHQVTQMGQEVILRCVPISNHLYFYWYRQILGQKVEFLVSFYNNEISEKSEIFDDQFSVERPDGSNFTLKIRSTKLEDSAMYFCASKVRANTGELFFGEGSRLTVL.

The J gene is TRBJ1-5, the V gene TRBV29-1, with D possibly being TRBD1 (5 bases). The CDR3 has 14 residues. With 6 bases removed from V and 1 base from J, the gap between germline ends came to 13 bases. Looked up from germline, CDR1 is SQVTM and CDR2 is ANQGSEA. The CDR3 bases are TGCAGCGTAGCGGGGGTAGAAAGCAATCAGCCCCAGCATTTT. Translated, it gives CSVAGVESNQPQHF.

V usage is TRBV2 and J usage is TRBJ2-1, with 10 bases that match TRBD2. Trimming took 2 bases from V and 9 from J; bases not matched to a gene: 7. This CDR3 is 15 amino acids long. Germline V gives CDR1 SNHLY, CDR2 FYNNEI. CDR3: CASSESGRASGEQFF. The CDR3 DNA reads TGTGCCAGCAGTGAAAGCGGGAGGGCCTCCGGTGAGCAGTTCTTC.

This sequence joins TRBV3-1 (or the pseudogene TRBV3-2) and TRBJ1-5; D gene ambiguous. Trimming stripped 3 bases from V and 4 bases from J, with 7 bases between. CDR1 and CDR2 from the germline V gene are LGHDT and YNNKEL (reference sequence). The CDR3 contains 13 residues. CDR3 protein: CASSHFGNQPQHF. DNA for the CDR3: TGTGCCAGCAGCCACTTCGGGAATCAGCCCCAGCATTTT.

The chain joins TRBV3-1 (or the pseudogene TRBV3-2) to TRBJ2-1; unclear D gene. V lost 3 bases to trimming and J lost 3 bases, with 3 bases between them. The length of the CDR3 is 12 residues. The germline gives CDR1 LGHDT, CDR2 YNNKEL (reference sequence). CDR3 bases: TGTGCCAGCAGCCACAGCTACAATGAGCAGTTCTTC. It yields the protein CASSHSYNEQFF.

This clone was recorded once. This chain joins TRBV5-1 and TRBJ1-6; D gene uncertain. Germline V gives CDR1 SGHRS, CDR2 YFSETQ. The CDR3 consists of 12 residues. V lost 3 bases and J lost 10, with 8 bases in between. The CDR3 is CASSSGQSPLHF. CDR3 in DNA: TGCGCCAGCAGCTCAGGTCAATCACCCCTCCACTTT.

The chain carries TRBV4-1 and TRBJ2-1, with TRBD2 as a possible D gene (6 bases). V gave up 5 bases and J gave up 0 bases, with 14 bases separating them. Germline CDR1 reads MGHRA; CDR2 reads YSYEKL. There are 16 residues in the CDR3. The CDR3 reads CASSSPRGSSYNEQFF. In DNA, the CDR3 is TGCGCCAGCAGCAGCCCCCGGGGGAGCTCCTACAATGAGCAGTTCTTC.

Only one count was recorded for this clone. The rearrangement joins TRBV7-9 to TRBJ2-1; 7 nucleotides match TRBD2. Trimming cost V 5 bases and J 5 bases; bases outside gene matches: 6. Germline lookup yields CDR1 SEHNR and CDR2 FQNEAQ (reference sequence). The CDR3 sequence is 14 residues long. As DNA, the CDR3 is TGTGCCAGCAGCGAAGGACTAGGCAACAATGAGCAGTTCTTC. It specifies CASSEGLGNNEQFF.

For the CDR3, the DNA is TGTGCCAGCAGTTACAGGGTGGAGACCTATGGCTACACCTTC. Translation gives CASSYRVETYGYTF. V gene TRBV2 combines with J gene TRBJ1-2, with D possibly matching TRBD1 (6 bases). Looked up from germline, CDR1 is SNHLY and CDR2 is FYNNEI. The CDR3 has 14 residues. Trimming stripped 5 bases from V and 4 bases from J, with 14 bases between.

J is TRBJ2-2 and V is TRBV19, with 8 nucleotides matching TRBD1. V gave up 6 bases and J gave up 6 bases; unmatched junction bases: 3. Germline V gene lookup returns CDR1 LNHDA and CDR2 SQIVND (reference sequence). CDR3 length equals 13 residues. The CDR3 DNA reads TGTGCCAGTAGCGACAGGGGATCCGGGGAGCTGTTTTTT. Translation: CASSDRGSGELFF.